These 21 T cell receptor beta chains were sequenced from one sample in a study of CD8+CD57+ T cells in acquired aplastic anemia. CDR3 and TCR beta VDJ profiling relied on a genomic DNA template. TCRdb reprocessed the reads via MiXCR and lists one record per CDR3 protein. The table lists 200,000 to 300,000 distinct CDR3 sequences, approximately 50% of them singletons. All sequencing subjects had displayed CD8+CD57+ cell expansion on flow cytometry. The sample consisted of sorted CD4+, CD8+, or CD8+CD57+ T cells (not recorded which) from PBMCs. The receptor source for this set is a human donor with aplastic anemia.

This clonotype was seen ten or more times. The genes are TRBV7-2 and TRBJ2-5, with D maybe TRBD1 (5 bases). V lost 1 base and J 7 bases, leaving 19 bases between the germline ends. The CDR3 loop spans 16 amino acids. Looked up from germline, CDR1 is SGHTA and CDR2 is FQGNSA. The CDR3 loop reads CASSLEWTSQPGTQYF. CDR3 nucleotide sequence: TGTGCCAGCAGCTTAGAATGGACAAGCCAACCGGGGACCCAGTACTTC. The full variable domain, its missing parts supplied by reference TRBV7-2 and TRBJ2-5, is GAGVSQSPSNKVTEKGKDVELRCDPISGHTALYWYRQSLGQGLEFLIYFQGNSAPDKSGLPSDRFSAERTGGSVSTLTIQRTQQEDSAVYLCASSLEWTSQPGTQYFGPGTRLLVL.

Concerning this clonotype: Germline is not matched at one junction end, which may reflect a read error. The V and J genes are TRBV6-2 or TRBV6-3 and TRBJ2-1; TRBD2 matches at 13 bases. The CDR3 runs 17 residues. Germline V gene sequence: CDR1 MNHEY, CDR2 SVGEGT. The chain's CDR3 is CASSKLAGGLFTHEQSF. In nucleotides, the CDR3 is TGTGCCAGCAGCAAACTAGCGGGGGGGCTTTTTACGCATGAGCAGTCCTTC.

The V and J genes are TRBV15 and TRBJ1-1; possible D gene TRBD1, 6 bases. Per germline, CDR1 LNHNV and CDR2 YYDKDF (reference sequence). This CDR3 has 14 amino acids. Trimming took off 1 base at V and 8 bases at J, with 14 bases between the two ends. The CDR3 coding sequence is TGTGCCACCAGCAGAGTTTCGTCAACAGGGGAAGCTTTCTTT. Translating gives CATSRVSSTGEAFF.

This clonotype was counted ten times or more. The chain joins TRBV30 to TRBJ2-7; D uncertain. Trimming removed 1 base at V and 3 bases at J, with 4 bases between. CDR1 is GTSNPN and CDR2 is SVGIG in the germline V gene (reference sequence). This CDR3 region has 11 residues. CDR3 protein: CAWSGSYEQYF. In nucleotides, the CDR3 is TGTGCCTGGAGTGGAAGCTACGAGCAGTACTTC.

This sequence joins TRBV30 and TRBJ2-1, with TRBD1 matching over 9 bases. Germline assignment: CDR1 GTSNPN and CDR2 SVGIG (reference sequence). The ends lost 4 bases at V and 8 bases at J; junction bases unmatched: 9. The length of the CDR3 is 14 residues. The CDR3 loop reads CAWTTGGVQDEQFF. DNA for the CDR3: TGTGCCTGGACTACAGGGGGCGTCCAGGATGAGCAGTTCTTC.

In its sample, this clonotype was seen many times. The chain has TRBV7-9 and TRBJ2-7, with no clear D. Trimming cost V 5 bases and J 2 bases, with 13 bases left between them. This CDR3 region has 14 residues. The V gene's germline CDR1 is SEHNR and CDR2 FQNEAQ (reference sequence). CDR3 in amino acids: CASSPAENTYEQYF. CDR3 nucleotide sequence: TGTGCCAGCAGCCCGGCTGAGAATACCTACGAGCAGTACTTC.

This clonotype has a count of ten or more. V gene TRBV20-1 combines with J gene TRBJ2-5; 7 bases fit TRBD2. Germline V lookup: CDR1 DFQATT, CDR2 SNEGSKA (reference sequence). The CDR3 loop spans 16 amino acids. V was clipped by 0 bases and J by 0 bases; unmatched bases: 7. The CDR3 nucleotides read TGCAGTGCTAGAGATCTCACTAGCGCGTACCAAGAGACCCAGTACTTC. Translated, it gives CSARDLTSAYQETQYF.

This clonotype was detected only once. This chain joins TRBV7-2 and TRBJ2-7; 11 bases align to TRBD2. Germline V gene lookup returns CDR1 SGHTA and CDR2 FQGNSA. The CDR3 has 14 residues. The V segment lost 6 bases and the J segment 5 bases; nucleotides outside the gene matches: 6. The DNA for the CDR3 is TGTGCCAGCAGTCATAGCGGGAGGGCTGACGAGCAGTACTTC. This gives the protein CASSHSGRADEQYF.

On this clonotype itself: Compared with germline, one end of the junction differs, possibly owing to a read error. The chain has TRBV6-4 and TRBJ2-1; 9 bases are a match to TRBD2. Germline loops: CDR1 MRHNA, CDR2 SNTAGT. The CDR3 runs 16 residues. The CDR3 bases are TGTGCCAGCAGTTACTCGATGGCGGGGGGGATCCATGAGCAGTTCTTC. Translating it yields CASSYSMAGGIHEQFF.

Remarks on this clonotype: A much larger clone lies a single base off, so this may be a read error. No conserved phenylalanine or tryptophan is present at the end of the CDR3, so a read error is the likely explanation. V and J are TRBV20-1 and TRBJ1-3; D call uncertain. Germline loops: CDR1 DFQATT, CDR2 SNEGSKA (reference sequence). Deletions cut 3 bases from V and 6 bases from J, with 15 bases between. The CDR3 has 14 residues. The CDR3 bases are TGCAGTGCTAGTCTTAGGTCATCCATAAACACCATATATTCT. It specifies CSASLRSSINTIYS.

This clonotype was detected once. This chain links TRBV20-1 with TRBJ2-7, with TRBD1 identical over 7 bases. The CDR3 is made up of 12 amino acids. V shed 3 bases and J 5 bases; nucleotides not matched to a gene: 4. Germline V CDR1 and CDR2: DFQATT, SNEGSKA (reference sequence). CDR3 amino acids: CSASQGVDEQYF. The CDR3 DNA follows: TGCAGTGCTAGCCAGGGGGTCGACGAGCAGTACTTC.

The sample holds many counts of this clonotype. This chain joins TRBV7-9 and TRBJ1-2; D remains ambiguous. Trimming stripped 6 bases from V and 2 bases from J, with 16 bases between. The CDR3 loop spans 15 amino acids. From germline, CDR1 is SEHNR and CDR2 FQNEAQ (reference sequence). CDR3 residues: CASRPAGMSNYGYTF. The DNA of the CDR3 is TGTGCCAGCAGGCCCGCAGGCATGTCCAACTATGGCTACACCTTC.

CDR3 nucleotide sequence: TGTGCCAGCAGCGGCCCCTCGGAAGAGCAGTTCTTC. Translation gives CASSGPSEEQFF. The chain joins TRBV2 to TRBJ2-1, with D hard to call. The CDR3 has 12 amino acids. The germline V gene has CDR1 SNHLY and CDR2 FYNNEI. V gave up 6 bases and J gave up 10 bases, with 13 bases separating them. The full variable domain, its missing parts supplied by reference TRBV2 and TRBJ2-1, is EPEVTQTPSHQVTQMGQEVILRCVPISNHLYFYWYRQILGQKVEFLVSFYNNEISEKSEIFDDQFSVERPDGSNFTLKIRSTKLEDSAMYFCASSGPSEEQFFGPGTRLTVL.

The rearrangement joins TRBV4-3 to TRBJ1-3, with D maybe TRBD1 (5 bases). This CDR3 is built from 16 residues. The germline V and J ends were trimmed by 1 base and 4 bases, with 14 bases remaining between them. CDR1 and CDR2 from the germline V gene are LGHNA and YSLEER. CDR3: CASSQARGTFGNTIYF. The CDR3 DNA reads as TGCGCCAGCAGCCAAGCGCGGGGGACCTTCGGAAACACCATATATTTT.

The J gene is TRBJ1-2, the V gene TRBV2; tentatively, D is TRBD1 (6 bases). V was pared by 7 bases and J by 3 bases, with 15 bases between. The CDR3 is made up of 14 amino acids. Germline assignment: CDR1 SNHLY and CDR2 FYNNEI. CDR3 sequence: CASTSTGFDYGYTF. DNA of the CDR3: TGTGCCAGCACCTCCACAGGGTTTGACTATGGCTACACCTTC. Drawing the rest from reference TRBV2 and TRBJ1-2, the complete variable domain is EPEVTQTPSHQVTQMGQEVILRCVPISNHLYFYWYRQILGQKVEFLVSFYNNEISEKSEIFDDQFSVERPDGSNFTLKIRSTKLEDSAMYFCASTSTGFDYGYTFGSGTRLTVV.

V usage is TRBV29-1 and J usage is TRBJ2-4; 7 bases agree with TRBD1. Germline loops: CDR1 SQVTM, CDR2 ANQGSEA. The CDR3 length is 12 residues. Trimming at V came to 7 bases and at J to 5 bases, leaving 5 bases not matched to a gene. CDR3 sequence (DNA): TGCAGCGCGAAAGACAGGGAAAACATTCAGTACTTC. This codes for CSAKDRENIQYF. Full variable domain (missing parts from reference TRBV29-1 and TRBJ2-4): SAVISQKPSRDICQRGTSLTIQCQVDSQVTMMFWYRQQPGQSLTLIATANQGSEATYESGFVIDKFPISRPNLTFSTLTVSNMSPEDSSIYLCSAKDRENIQYFGAGTRLSVL.

V usage is TRBV2 and J usage is TRBJ1-5; D gene uncertain. With 9 bases removed from V and 3 bases from J, the gap between germline ends came to 24 bases. In germline, CDR1 is SNHLY, CDR2 FYNNEI. The CDR3 runs 17 residues. CDR3 nucleotides: TGTGCCAGGAGTATAGTTGGTGAAGGACCGATCAATCAGCCCCAGCATTTT. It specifies CARSIVGEGPINQPQHF.

This clonotype appeared many times. This chain connects TRBV9 to TRBJ1-2, with a possible D match to TRBD1 (5 bases). Per the germline V gene, CDR1 is SGDLS and CDR2 is YYNGEE. The CDR3 is made up of 12 amino acids. Between the trimmed V and J ends, which lost 7 bases and 4 bases, there was a span of 11 bases. CDR3 sequence (DNA): TGTGCCAGCTGGGGGAGGGCCTATGGCTACACCTTC. Translated: CASWGRAYGYTF.

Comments on this clonotype: The junction departs from the called germline gene at one end, perhaps through a read error. This chain uses TRBV5-1 with TRBJ1-1; D is unclear. Germline V gene lookup returns CDR1 SGHRS and CDR2 YFSETQ. CDR3 length: 17 amino acids. The CDR3 reads CASSLKPREPENTEASF. Here the CDR3 DNA reads TGCGCCAGCAGCTTAAAACCCCGGGAACCAGAGAACACTGAAGCTTCCTTT.

Many counts were recorded for this clonotype. This rearrangement joins TRBV7-9 to TRBJ2-7; 10 nucleotides match TRBD2. CDR1 SEHNR and CDR2 FQNEAQ come from the germline V gene (reference sequence). The V gene end was trimmed by 1 base and the J gene end by 6 bases; junction bases not matched to a gene: 3. The length of the CDR3 is 14 residues. CDR3 sequence: CASSLGVAGGEQYF. CDR3 bases: TGTGCCAGCAGCTTAGGGGTAGCGGGAGGCGAGCAGTACTTC.

Only a few counts were recorded for this clonotype. The chain couples TRBV4-1 to TRBJ2-7, with a possible D match to TRBD2 (6 bases). Trimming shortened V by 8 bases and J by 2 bases, and 22 bases separated the two germline ends. The CDR3 has 16 amino acids. Germline lookup yields CDR1 MGHRA and CDR2 YSYEKL. The CDR3 nucleotides are TGCGCCAGCGCTCAGGACTGGGGGGAGGCGCCCTACGAGCAGTACTTC. It yields the protein CASAQDWGEAPYEQYF.